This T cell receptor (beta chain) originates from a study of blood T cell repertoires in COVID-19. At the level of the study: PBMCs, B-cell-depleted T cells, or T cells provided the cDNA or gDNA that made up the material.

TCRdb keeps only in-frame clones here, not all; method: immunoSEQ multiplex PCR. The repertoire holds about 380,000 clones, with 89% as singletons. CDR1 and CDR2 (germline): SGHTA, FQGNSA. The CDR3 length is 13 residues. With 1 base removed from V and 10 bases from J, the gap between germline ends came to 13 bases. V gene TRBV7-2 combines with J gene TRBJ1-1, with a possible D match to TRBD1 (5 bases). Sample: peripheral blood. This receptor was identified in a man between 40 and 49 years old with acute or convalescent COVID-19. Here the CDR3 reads CASSLEQGRAAFF. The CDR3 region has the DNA TGTGCCAGCAGCTTAGAGCAGGGAAGGGCAGCTTTCTTT. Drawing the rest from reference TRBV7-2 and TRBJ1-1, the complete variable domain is GAGVSQSPSNKVTEKGKDVELRCDPISGHTALYWYRQSLGQGLEFLIYFQGNSAPDKSGLPSDRFSAERTGGSVSTLTIQRTQQEDSAVYLCASSLEQGRAAFFGQGTRLTVV.